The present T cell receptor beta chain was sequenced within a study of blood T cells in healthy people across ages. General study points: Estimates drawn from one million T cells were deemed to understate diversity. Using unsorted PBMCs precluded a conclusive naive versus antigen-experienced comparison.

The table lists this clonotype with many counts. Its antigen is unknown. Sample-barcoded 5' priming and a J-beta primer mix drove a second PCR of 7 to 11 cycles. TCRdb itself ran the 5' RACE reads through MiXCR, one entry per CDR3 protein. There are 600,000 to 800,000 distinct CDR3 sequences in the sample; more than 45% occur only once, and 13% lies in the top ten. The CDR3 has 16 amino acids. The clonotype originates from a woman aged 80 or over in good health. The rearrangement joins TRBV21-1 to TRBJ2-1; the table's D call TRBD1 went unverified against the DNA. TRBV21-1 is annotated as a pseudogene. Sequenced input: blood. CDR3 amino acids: CASSPAGAPSYNEQFF. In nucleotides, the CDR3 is TGTGCCAGCAGCCCGGCGGGGGCACCCTCCTACAATGAGCAGTTCTTC.